This TCR beta chain was profiled in a study of blood T cell repertoires in COVID-19. About the study: Sites across the United States, Italy and Spain contributed samples from acute and convalescent COVID-19.

In the source study's methods: For nucleated cells, counts were estimated from reference gene primer amplification. Measured with immunoSEQ multiplex PCR; TCRdb has only the in-frame clones, and not every one. Clone size and the V and J calls come from that table; the DNA yielded D and trimming. The sample yields more than 200,000 clones, 90% seen once. This CDR3 is built from 14 residues. In germline, CDR1 is SGHTA, CDR2 FQGNSA. The V and J ends lost 5 bases and 2 bases, in that order; junction bases with no gene match: 3. Sequenced: peripheral blood. This rearrangement joins TRBV7-2 to TRBJ1-2; 9 bases line up with TRBD1. The source of this sequence is a man in his thirties or forties with COVID-19, enrolled during active disease. CDR3 loop: CASSRGQGNYGYTF. The CDR3, as DNA: TGTGCCAGCAGCCGGGGACAGGGAAACTATGGCTACACCTTC. The whole variable domain, filled in from reference TRBV7-2 and TRBJ1-2, reads GAGVSQSPSNKVTEKGKDVELRCDPISGHTALYWYRQSLGQGLEFLIYFQGNSAPDKSGLPSDRFSAERTGGSVSTLTIQRTQQEDSAVYLCASSRGQGNYGYTFGSGTRLTVV.